This T cell receptor beta chain was retrieved from a study of early stage breast cancer tumors. Study in general: Each sample averaged around 9.4-fold read coverage.

The V gene lost 4 bases and the J gene lost 4 bases, with 18 bases spanning the gap. Germline V gene lookup returns CDR1 SGHDT and CDR2 YYEEEE. This CDR3 comprises 15 residues. Turning to this clone: Its antigen is undetermined.

Findings and caveats of the study: Enriched TCRB sequences shared across patients were mostly commonly generated sequences. Tumors had about 2.5-fold higher T cell density and higher clonality than adjacent normal breast tissue.

The data were produced by immunoSEQ multiplex PCR, yet TCRdb's version contains in-frame clones alone and is incomplete. The sample shows a few thousand clones, around 72% of them seen only once. This clonotype was obtained from a person aged 55 to 69 with breast cancer. The chain is built from TRBV5-6 and TRBJ2-7; perhaps TRBD2 as D (7 bases). Sequenced sample: normal breast tissue next to the tumor. CDR3 region: CASSSNREGVYEQYF. CDR3 nucleotides: TGTGCCAGCAGCAGCAACAGGGAGGGTGTATACGAGCAGTACTTC.